A selection of T cell receptor beta chains follows, all from one sample in a study of T-cell reconstitution after alpha-beta-depleted transplantation in children. TCRdb processed the PCR reads anew with MiXCR; each CDR3 protein has one entry. The repertoire holds about 200,000 distinct CDR3 sequences, with 6.6% as singletons. The input for sequencing was PBMCs, taken before TCRalphabeta/CD19-depleted stem cell transplant. The receptors were gathered from a boy aged 2-9 years with acute lymphoblastic leukemia, due to receive a stem cell transplant. The CDR3 runs from the conserved cysteine through the conserved F or W. Clone size appears in some rows only: once, few, many, or a class for an expanded clone.

J | V | size | CDR3
TRBJ2-5 | TRBV7-2 | few | CASSLGGGSKTQYF
TRBJ1-5 | TRBV12-3/TRBV12-4 | few | CASSLTEPQHF
TRBJ1-2 | TRBV4-3 | many | CASSQDLGTQNYGYTF
TRBJ2-1 | TRBV12-3/TRBV12-4 | many | CASSLNYEQFF
TRBJ2-3 | TRBV28 | NA | CASSSGLVNSLTDTQYF
TRBJ1-2 | TRBV5-1 | NA | CASSLTLRRGYTF
TRBJ1-2 | TRBV6-5 | NA | CASRTDSGYTF
TRBJ2-5 | TRBV7-2 | once | CASSSPTGGGETQYF
TRBJ2-7 | TRBV5-6 | many | CASSLGGTGSHEQYF
TRBJ2-5 | TRBV29-1 | many | CSVGTQTSGQETQYF
TRBJ2-2 | TRBV5-1 | many | CASSFRTGANTGELFF
TRBJ1-2 | TRBV28 | NA | CASSSDRVNGYTF
TRBJ1-3 | TRBV3-1 | many | CASSPSGGTIYF
TRBJ2-2 | TRBV2 | few | CASEGLKNTGELFF
TRBJ1-2 | TRBV2 | NA | CASREQGDYGYTF
TRBJ2-5 | TRBV4-2 | many | CASSQVVQETQYF
TRBJ2-5 | TRBV7-2 | NA | CASSPGGPRETQYF
TRBJ1-2 | TRBV5-1 | few | CASSLGQGEGYTF
TRBJ2-1 | TRBV7-2 | many | CASSFGQSSYNEQFF
TRBJ2-1 | TRBV12-3/TRBV12-4 | many | CASTPGLAGYEQFF
TRBJ2-7 | TRBV28 | many | CASSSPGTNLYEQYF
TRBJ2-1 | TRBV7-9 | few | CASSLGAGGPYEQFF
TRBJ2-7 | TRBV7-9 | few | CASSPQDGEQYF
TRBJ2-1 | TRBV20-1 | many | CSARVTSGRNEQFF
TRBJ2-7 | TRBV28 | many | CASSRLDSSPDYEQYF
TRBJ2-3 | TRBV24-1 | many | CATSDGAPDTQYF
TRBJ2-2 | TRBV28 | many | CASRERGANTGELFF
TRBJ2-7 | TRBV7-1 | NA | CASSSRPESSYEQYF
TRBJ2-6 | TRBV4-3 | many | CASSQARTGGASGANVLTF
TRBJ2-5 | TRBV7-2 | many | CASSLTGTIQETQYF
TRBJ2-1 | TRBV7-9 | many | CASSLMGAKSLYNEQFF
TRBJ1-6 | TRBV5-1 | many | CASSLAGRSPLHF
TRBJ2-7 | TRBV7-2 | many | CASSFSGQPEQYF
TRBJ1-2 | TRBV7-3 | NA | CASSPKGGPYDGYTF
TRBJ2-3 | TRBV2 | many | CASRESGSLADTQYF
TRBJ2-1 | TRBV11-2 | NA | CASSRDPYNEQFF
TRBJ2-5 | TRBV28 | many | CASSLHGSQETQYF
TRBJ2-5 | TRBV5-1 | NA | CASSSGTYGQETQYF
TRBJ2-5 | TRBV11-2 | few | CASSLVFSTSGSWETQYF
TRBJ2-2 | TRBV12-3/TRBV12-4 | NA | CASSVDFYTGELFF
TRBJ2-3 | TRBV20-1 | many | CSASSETDTQYF
TRBJ2-1 | TRBV11-1 | NA | CASSSAGSRGSSYNEQFF
TRBJ1-1 | TRBV27 | NA | CASSPGGLPEAFF
TRBJ2-2 | TRBV19 | NA | CASVGQGAGELFF
TRBJ2-7 | TRBV5-1 | many | CASSLDLSYEQYF
TRBJ2-5 | TRBV29-1 | few | CSTGTYETQYF
TRBJ2-3 | TRBV6-2/TRBV6-3 | NA | CASSYYPPGVARSDTQYF
TRBJ1-1 | TRBV21-1 | few | CASSTRGRQENTEAFF
TRBJ2-3 | TRBV18 | NA | CASSMASSDTQYF
TRBJ1-5 | TRBV15 | NA | CATSRDLGAGVMGNQPQHF
TRBJ2-1 | TRBV30 | few | CAWSSGGEQFF
TRBJ2-7 | TRBV7-2 | many | CASRDHSSGGRYEQYF
TRBJ1-4 | TRBV6-5 | many | CASSYSRDTDEKLFF
TRBJ2-2 | TRBV6-2/TRBV6-3 | many | CASTNGARHGELFF
TRBJ1-5 | TRBV2 | many | CASRAPVGGQPQHF
TRBJ2-6 | TRBV28 | NA | CASSFGISGANVLTF
TRBJ2-3 | TRBV9 | NA | CASSPKLAGGLSDTQYF
TRBJ2-1 | TRBV6-2/TRBV6-3 | many | CASSYQQGGYNEQFF
TRBJ2-3 | TRBV4-3 | many | CASSQEGGVIGTQYF
TRBJ2-7 | TRBV28 | many | CASSRLGRYEQYF